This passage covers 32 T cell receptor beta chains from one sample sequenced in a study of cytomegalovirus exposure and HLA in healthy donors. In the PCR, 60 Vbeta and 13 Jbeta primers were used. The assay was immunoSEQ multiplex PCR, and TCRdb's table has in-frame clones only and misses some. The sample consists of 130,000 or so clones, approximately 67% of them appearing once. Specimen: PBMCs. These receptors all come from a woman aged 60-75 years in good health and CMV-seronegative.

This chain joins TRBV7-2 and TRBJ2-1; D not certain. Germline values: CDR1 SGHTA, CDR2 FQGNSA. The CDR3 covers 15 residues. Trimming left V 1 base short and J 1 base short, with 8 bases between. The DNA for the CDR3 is TGTGCCAGCAGCTTAGACTTGCGGTCCTACAATGAGCAGTTCTTC. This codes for CASSLDLRSYNEQFF.

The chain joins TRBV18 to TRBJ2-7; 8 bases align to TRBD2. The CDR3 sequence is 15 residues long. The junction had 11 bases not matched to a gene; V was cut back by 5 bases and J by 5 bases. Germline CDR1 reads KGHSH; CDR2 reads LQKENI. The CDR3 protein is CASSANSGRWDEQYF. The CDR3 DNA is TGTGCCAGCTCAGCCAACAGCGGGAGATGGGACGAGCAGTACTTC.

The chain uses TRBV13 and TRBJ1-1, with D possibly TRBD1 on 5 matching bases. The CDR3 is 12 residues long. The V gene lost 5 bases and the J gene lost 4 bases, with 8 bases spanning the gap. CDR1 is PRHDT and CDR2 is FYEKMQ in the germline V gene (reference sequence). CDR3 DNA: TGTGCCAGCAGCCGGGGGATCACTGAAGCTTTCTTT. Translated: CASSRGITEAFF.

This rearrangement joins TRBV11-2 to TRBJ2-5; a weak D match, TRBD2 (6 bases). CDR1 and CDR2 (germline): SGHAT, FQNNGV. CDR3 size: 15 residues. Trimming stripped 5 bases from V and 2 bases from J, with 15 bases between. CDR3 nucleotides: TGTGCCAGCAGCCCGGTGGGGGGTGGGCAAGAGACCCAGTACTTC. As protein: CASSPVGGGQETQYF.

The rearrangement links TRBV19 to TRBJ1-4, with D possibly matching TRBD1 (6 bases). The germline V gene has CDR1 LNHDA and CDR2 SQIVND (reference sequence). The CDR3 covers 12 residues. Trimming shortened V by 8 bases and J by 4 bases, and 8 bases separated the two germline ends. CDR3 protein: CASGQLNEKLFF. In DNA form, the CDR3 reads TGTGCCAGTGGACAGCTTAATGAAAAACTGTTTTTT.

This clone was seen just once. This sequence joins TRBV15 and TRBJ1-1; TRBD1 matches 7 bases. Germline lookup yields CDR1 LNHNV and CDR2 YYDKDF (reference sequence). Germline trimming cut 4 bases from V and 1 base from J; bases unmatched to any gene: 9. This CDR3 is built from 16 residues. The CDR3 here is CATSTRTGYSNTEAFF. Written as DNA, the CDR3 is TGTGCCACCAGCACCCGGACAGGATACTCGAACACTGAAGCTTTCTTT. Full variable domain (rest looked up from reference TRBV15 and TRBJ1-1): DAMVIQNPRYQVTQFGKPVTLSCSQTLNHNVMYWYQQKSSQAPKLLFHYYDKDFNNEADTPDNFQSRRPNTSFCFLDIRSPGLGDTAMYLCATSTRTGYSNTEAFFGQGTRLTVV.

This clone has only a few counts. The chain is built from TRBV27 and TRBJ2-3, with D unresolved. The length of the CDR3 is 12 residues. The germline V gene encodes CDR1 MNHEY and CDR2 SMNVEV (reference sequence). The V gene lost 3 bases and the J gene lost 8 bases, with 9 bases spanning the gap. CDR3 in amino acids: CASSFSGGTQYF. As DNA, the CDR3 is TGTGCCAGCAGTTTCTCCGGTGGTACGCAGTATTTT.

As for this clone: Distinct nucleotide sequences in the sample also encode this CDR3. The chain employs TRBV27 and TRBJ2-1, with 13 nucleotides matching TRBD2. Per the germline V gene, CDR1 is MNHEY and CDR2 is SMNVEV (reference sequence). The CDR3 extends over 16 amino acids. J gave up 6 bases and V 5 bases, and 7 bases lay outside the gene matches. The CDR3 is CASSPRLAGGTNEQFF. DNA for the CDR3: TGTGCCAGCAGTCCACGACTAGCGGGGGGCACCAATGAGCAGTTCTTC.

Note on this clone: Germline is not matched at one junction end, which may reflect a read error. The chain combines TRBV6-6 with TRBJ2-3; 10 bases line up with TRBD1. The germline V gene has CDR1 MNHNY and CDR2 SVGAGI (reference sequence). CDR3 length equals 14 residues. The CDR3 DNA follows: TGTGCCAGCAGCGAGACAGGGGGCACCGATACGCAGTATTTT. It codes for CASSETGGTDTQYF.

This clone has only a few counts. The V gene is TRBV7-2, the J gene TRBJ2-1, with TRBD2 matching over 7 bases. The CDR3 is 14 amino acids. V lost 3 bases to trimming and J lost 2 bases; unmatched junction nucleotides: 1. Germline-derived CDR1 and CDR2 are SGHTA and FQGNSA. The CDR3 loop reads CASSFGLAYNEQFF. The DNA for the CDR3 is TGTGCCAGCAGCTTCGGACTAGCCTACAATGAGCAGTTCTTC.

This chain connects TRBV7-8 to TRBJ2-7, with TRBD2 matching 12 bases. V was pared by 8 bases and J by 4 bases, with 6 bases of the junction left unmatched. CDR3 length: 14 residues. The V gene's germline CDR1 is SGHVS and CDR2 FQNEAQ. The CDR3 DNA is TGTGCCAGCGGAAGGACTAGCGGGGCATACGAGCAGTACTTC. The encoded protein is CASGRTSGAYEQYF.

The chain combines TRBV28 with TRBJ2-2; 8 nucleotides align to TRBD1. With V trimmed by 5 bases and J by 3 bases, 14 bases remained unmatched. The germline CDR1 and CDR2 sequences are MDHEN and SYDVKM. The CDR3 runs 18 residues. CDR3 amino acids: CASSSFSRTGLHTGELFF. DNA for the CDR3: TGTGCCAGCAGTAGTTTTTCCCGGACAGGGCTTCACACCGGGGAGCTGTTTTTT.

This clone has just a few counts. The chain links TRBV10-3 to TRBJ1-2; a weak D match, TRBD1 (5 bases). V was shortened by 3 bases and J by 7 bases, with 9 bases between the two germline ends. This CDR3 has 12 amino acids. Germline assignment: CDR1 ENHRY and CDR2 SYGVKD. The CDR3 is CAISEQASGYTF. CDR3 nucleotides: TGTGCCATCAGTGAACAGGCCTCTGGCTACACCTTC.

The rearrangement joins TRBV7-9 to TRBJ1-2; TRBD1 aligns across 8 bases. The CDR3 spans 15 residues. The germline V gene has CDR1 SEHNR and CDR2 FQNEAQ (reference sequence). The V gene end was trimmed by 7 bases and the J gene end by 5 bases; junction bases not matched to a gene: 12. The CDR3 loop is CASNPPGQGEYGYTF. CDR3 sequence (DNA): TGTGCCAGCAACCCCCCCGGACAGGGTGAATATGGCTACACCTTC.

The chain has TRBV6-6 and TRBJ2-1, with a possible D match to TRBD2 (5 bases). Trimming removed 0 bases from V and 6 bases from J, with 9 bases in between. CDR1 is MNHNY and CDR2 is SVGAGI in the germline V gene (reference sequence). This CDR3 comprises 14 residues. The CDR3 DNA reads TGTGCCAGCAGTTACTCCGGGGTACCCAATGAGCAGTTCTTC. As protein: CASSYSGVPNEQFF.

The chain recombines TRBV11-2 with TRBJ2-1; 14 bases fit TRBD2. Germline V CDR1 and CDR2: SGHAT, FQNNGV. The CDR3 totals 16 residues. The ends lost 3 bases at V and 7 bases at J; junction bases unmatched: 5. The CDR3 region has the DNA TGTGCCAGCAGCTTGACTAGCGGGAGGGCCTGGAATGAGCAGTTCTTC. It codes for CASSLTSGRAWNEQFF.

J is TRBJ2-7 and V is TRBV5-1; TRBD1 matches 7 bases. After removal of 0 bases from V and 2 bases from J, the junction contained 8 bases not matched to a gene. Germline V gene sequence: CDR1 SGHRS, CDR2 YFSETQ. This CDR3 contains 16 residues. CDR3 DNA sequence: TGCGCCAGCAGCTTGGGGCTCGGGACAGACCCCTACGAGCAGTACTTC. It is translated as CASSLGLGTDPYEQYF.

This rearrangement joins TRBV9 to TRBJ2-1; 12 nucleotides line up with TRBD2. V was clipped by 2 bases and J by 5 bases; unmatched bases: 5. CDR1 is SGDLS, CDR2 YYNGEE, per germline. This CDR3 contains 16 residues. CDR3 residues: CASSVRLAGANNEQFF. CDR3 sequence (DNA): TGTGCCAGCAGCGTCCGACTAGCGGGAGCAAACAATGAGCAGTTCTTC.

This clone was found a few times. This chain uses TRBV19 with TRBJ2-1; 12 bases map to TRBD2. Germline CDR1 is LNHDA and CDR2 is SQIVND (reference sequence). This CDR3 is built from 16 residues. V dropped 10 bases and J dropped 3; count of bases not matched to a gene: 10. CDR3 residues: CATLGLAGMGYNEQFF. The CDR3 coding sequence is TGTGCCACCTTAGGACTAGCGGGGATGGGCTACAATGAGCAGTTCTTC.

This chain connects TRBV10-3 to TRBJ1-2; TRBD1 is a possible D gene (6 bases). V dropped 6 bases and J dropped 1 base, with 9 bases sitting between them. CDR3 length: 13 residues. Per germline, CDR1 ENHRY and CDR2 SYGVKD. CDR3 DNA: TGTGCCATCAGCCCAGGGGTTAACTATGGCTACACCTTC. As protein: CAISPGVNYGYTF.

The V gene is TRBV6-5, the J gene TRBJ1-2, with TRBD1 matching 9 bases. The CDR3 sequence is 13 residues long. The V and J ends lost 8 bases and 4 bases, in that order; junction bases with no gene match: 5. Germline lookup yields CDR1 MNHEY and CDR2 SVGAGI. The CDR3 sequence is CASAGQGSYGYTF. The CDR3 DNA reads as TGTGCCAGCGCCGGACAGGGGAGCTATGGCTACACCTTC.

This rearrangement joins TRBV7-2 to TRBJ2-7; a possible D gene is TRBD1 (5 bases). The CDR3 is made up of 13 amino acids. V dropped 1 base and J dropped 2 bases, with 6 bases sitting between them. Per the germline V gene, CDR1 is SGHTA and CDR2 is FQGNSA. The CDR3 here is CASSLDRTYEQYF. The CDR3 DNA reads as TGTGCCAGCAGCTTAGACAGGACCTACGAGCAGTACTTC. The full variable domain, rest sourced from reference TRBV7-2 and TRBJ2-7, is GAGVSQSPSNKVTEKGKDVELRCDPISGHTALYWYRQSLGQGLEFLIYFQGNSAPDKSGLPSDRFSAERTGGSVSTLTIQRTQQEDSAVYLCASSLDRTYEQYFGPGTRLTVT.

CDR3 nucleotide sequence: TGTGCCAGCAGTGCCACAGGGGCGGGTGAAAAACTGTTTTTT. It yields the protein CASSATGAGEKLFF. V is TRBV9 and J is TRBJ1-4; TRBD1 matches 7 bases. Germline CDR1 SGDLS, CDR2 YYNGEE. CDR3 length: 14 amino acids. V shed 5 bases and J 7 bases; nucleotides not matched to a gene: 8.

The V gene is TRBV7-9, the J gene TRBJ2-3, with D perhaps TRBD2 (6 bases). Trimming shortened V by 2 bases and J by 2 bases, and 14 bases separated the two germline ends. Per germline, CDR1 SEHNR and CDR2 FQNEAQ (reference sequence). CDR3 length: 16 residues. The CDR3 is CASSLTLGGLTDTQYF. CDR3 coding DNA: TGTGCCAGCAGCTTAACTCTGGGGGGACTCACAGATACGCAGTATTTT.

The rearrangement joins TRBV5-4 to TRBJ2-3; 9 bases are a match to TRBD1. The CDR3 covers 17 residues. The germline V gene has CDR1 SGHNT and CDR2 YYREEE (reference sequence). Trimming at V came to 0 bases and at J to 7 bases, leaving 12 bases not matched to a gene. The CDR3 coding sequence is TGTGCCAGCAGCTTGGCCGGACCCGGGACAGGGATGTATACGCAGTATTTT. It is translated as CASSLAGPGTGMYTQYF.

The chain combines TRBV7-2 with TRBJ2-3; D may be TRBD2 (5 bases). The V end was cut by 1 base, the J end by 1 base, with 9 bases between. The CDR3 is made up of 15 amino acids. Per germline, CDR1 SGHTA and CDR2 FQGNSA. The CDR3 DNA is TGTGCCAGCAGCTTAGAGGGAGCAGGCACAGATACGCAGTATTTT. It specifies CASSLEGAGTDTQYF.

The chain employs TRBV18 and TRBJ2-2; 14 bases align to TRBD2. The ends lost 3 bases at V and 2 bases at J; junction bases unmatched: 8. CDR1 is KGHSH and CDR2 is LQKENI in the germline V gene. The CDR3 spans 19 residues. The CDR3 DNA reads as TGTGCCAGCTCACCGCACGGACTAGCGGGGGGCCTAAACACCGGGGAGCTGTTTTTT. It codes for CASSPHGLAGGLNTGELFF.

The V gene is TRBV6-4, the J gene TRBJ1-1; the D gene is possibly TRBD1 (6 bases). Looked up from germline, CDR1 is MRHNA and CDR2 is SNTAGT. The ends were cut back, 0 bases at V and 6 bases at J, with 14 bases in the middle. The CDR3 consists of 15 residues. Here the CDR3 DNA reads TGTGCCAGCAGTGACTCTCCGACAGGAGCGGCTGAAGCTTTCTTT. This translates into CASSDSPTGAAEAFF.

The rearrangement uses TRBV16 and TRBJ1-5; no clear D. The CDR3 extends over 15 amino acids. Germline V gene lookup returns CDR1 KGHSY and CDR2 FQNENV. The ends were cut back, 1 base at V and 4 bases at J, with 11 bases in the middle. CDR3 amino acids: CASSQFVQMNQPQHF. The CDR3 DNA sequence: TGTGCCAGCAGCCAATTTGTACAGATGAATCAGCCCCAGCATTTT. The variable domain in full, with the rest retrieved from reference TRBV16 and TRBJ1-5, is GEEVAQTPKHLVRGEGQKAKLYCAPIKGHSYVFWYQQVLKNEFKFLISFQNENVFDETGMPKERFSAKCLPNSPCSLEIQATKLEDSAVYFCASSQFVQMNQPQHFGDGTRLSIL.

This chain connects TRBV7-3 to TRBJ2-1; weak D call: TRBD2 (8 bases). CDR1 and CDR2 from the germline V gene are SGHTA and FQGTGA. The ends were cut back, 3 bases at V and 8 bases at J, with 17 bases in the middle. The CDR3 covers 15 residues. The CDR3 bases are TGTGCCAGCAGCTTCCCGGGACTAGGGGGCGATGAGCAGTTCTTC. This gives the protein CASSFPGLGGDEQFF.

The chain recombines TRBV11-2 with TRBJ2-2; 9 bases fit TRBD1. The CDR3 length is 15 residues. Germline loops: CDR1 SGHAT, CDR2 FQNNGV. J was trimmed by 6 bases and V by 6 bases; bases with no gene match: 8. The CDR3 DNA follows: TGTGCCAGCAGAAAAACAGGGGGCGCGGCCGGGGAGCTGTTTTTT. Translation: CASRKTGGAAGELFF.

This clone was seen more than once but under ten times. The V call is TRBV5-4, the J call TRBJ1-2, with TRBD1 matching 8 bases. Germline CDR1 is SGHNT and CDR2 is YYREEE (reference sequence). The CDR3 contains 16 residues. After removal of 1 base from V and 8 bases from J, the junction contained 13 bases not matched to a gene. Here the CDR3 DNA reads TGTGCCAGCAGCTTGCATGGGACAGGAACCTTCTCCGGCTACACCTTC. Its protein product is CASSLHGTGTFSGYTF. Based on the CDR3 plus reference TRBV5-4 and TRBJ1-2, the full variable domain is ETGVTQSPTHLIKTRGQQVTLRCSSQSGHNTVSWYQQALGQGPQFIFQYYREEENGRGNFPPRFSGLQFPNYSSELNVNALELDDSALYLCASSLHGTGTFSGYTFGSGTRLTVV.